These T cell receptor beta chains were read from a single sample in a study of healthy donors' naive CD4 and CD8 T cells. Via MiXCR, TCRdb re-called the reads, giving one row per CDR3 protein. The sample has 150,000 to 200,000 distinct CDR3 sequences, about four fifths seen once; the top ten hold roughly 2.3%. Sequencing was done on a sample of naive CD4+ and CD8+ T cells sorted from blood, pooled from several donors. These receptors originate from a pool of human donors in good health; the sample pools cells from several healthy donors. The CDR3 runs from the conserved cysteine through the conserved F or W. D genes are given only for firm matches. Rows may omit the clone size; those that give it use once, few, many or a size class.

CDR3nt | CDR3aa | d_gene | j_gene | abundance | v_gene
TGTGCCAGCAGCCGTCTTACAGAGCAAGAGACCCAGTACTTC | CASSRLTEQETQYF | NA | TRBJ2-5 | NA | TRBV27
TGTGCCTGGAGTGTAGTCCCAGCGGGAGGGGAGACCCAGTACTTC | CAWSVVPAGGETQYF | TRBD2 | TRBJ2-5 | NA | TRBV30
TGCGCCAGCAGCCCGCTTATGGGACCGACCGCTGGCTACACCTTC | CASSPLMGPTAGYTF | NA | TRBJ1-2 | once | TRBV4-3
TGTGCCAGCAGAGCGACAGGGAGCAATCAGCCCCAGCATTTT | CASRATGSNQPQHF | TRBD1 | TRBJ1-5 | few | TRBV6-2/TRBV6-3
TGCGCCAGCAGCTTAAGACTGAGCACAGATACGCAGTATTTT | CASSLRLSTDTQYF | NA | TRBJ2-3 | NA | TRBV5-1
TGTGCCAGCAGCACGTTCCCGGGACTAGCTCGGGAGACCCAGTACTTC | CASSTFPGLARETQYF | TRBD2 | TRBJ2-5 | NA | TRBV11-2
TGCAGCGCGATGGAAATCCAAGAGACCCAGTACTTC | CSAMEIQETQYF | NA | TRBJ2-5 | NA | TRBV29-1
TGTGCCAGCTCACCACCCGGCAGGGTAAATGAAGCTTTCTTT | CASSPPGRVNEAFF | NA | TRBJ1-1 | NA | TRBV18
TGCAGCGTCGCCGCCACCGGGCTCTACAATGAGCAGTTCTTC | CSVAATGLYNEQFF | NA | TRBJ2-1 | NA | TRBV29-1
TGCAGCGTTTATACCGGGAGTCTGACTGAGCAGTTCTTC | CSVYTGSLTEQFF | NA | TRBJ2-1 | NA | TRBV29-1
TGCAGCGCTGCCTGGAGGAGTACTGAAGCTTTCTTT | CSAAWRSTEAFF | NA | TRBJ1-1 | NA | TRBV29-1
TGCAGCGTCATAAGGGACTCCTCCTACGAGCAGTACTTC | CSVIRDSSYEQYF | NA | TRBJ2-7 | NA | TRBV29-1
TGCAGCGTTGAGAGGAGGTTCCCCACCTACGAGCAGTACTTC | CSVERRFPTYEQYF | NA | TRBJ2-7 | NA | TRBV29-1
TGCAGTGCTAGACGCGTAGCCACAGATACGCAGTATTTT | CSARRVATDTQYF | NA | TRBJ2-3 | NA | TRBV20-1
TGCAGCGGTGGGACTAGCGGGTGGGAAGAGACCCAGTACTTC | CSGGTSGWEETQYF | TRBD2 | TRBJ2-5 | few | TRBV29-1
TGTGCCTGGAGTGTAGGAACCTTAGGCGTCCGAGAGACCCAGTACTTC | CAWSVGTLGVRETQYF | NA | TRBJ2-5 | NA | TRBV30
TGTGCCACCAGTGGACTACATAACACCGGGGAGCTGTTTTTT | CATSGLHNTGELFF | NA | TRBJ2-2 | NA | TRBV24-1
TGTGCCAGCACTACGGGAATGGGGGAGCAGTACTTC | CASTTGMGEQYF | NA | TRBJ2-7 | NA | TRBV27
TGTGCCAGCAGGGCCTACGGACGAGGTGGGGAAAAACTGTTTTTT | CASRAYGRGGEKLFF | NA | TRBJ1-4 | NA | TRBV12-3/TRBV12-4
TGTGCCAGCAGCCGCCCAGCGATAGCGGGAGAGGCAGTCGATGAGCAGTTCTTC | CASSRPAIAGEAVDEQFF | TRBD2 | TRBJ2-1 | NA | TRBV6-5
TGTGCCACCAGCAGAAAGTTAGCGGGAGGGCCTATTACGCAGTATTTT | CATSRKLAGGPITQYF | TRBD2 | TRBJ2-3 | few | TRBV15
TGCAGCGTTGACCACAGCTCCTACAATGAGCAGTTCTTC | CSVDHSSYNEQFF | NA | TRBJ2-1 | NA | TRBV29-1
TGTGCCAGCAGCCCGACAGGCGAGCAGTACTTC | CASSPTGEQYF | NA | TRBJ2-7 | NA | TRBV11-2
TGCAGCGTTGAAGACAGCTCGCCCTATGGCTACACCTTC | CSVEDSSPYGYTF | NA | TRBJ1-2 | few | TRBV29-1
TGTGCCTACAGGGGTTGGTATGCTTTCTTT | CAYRGWYAFF | TRBD1 | TRBJ1-1 | few | TRBV30
TGCAGCGTTGAGGTACCCAGGGTGAGCTCCTACGAGCAGTACTTC | CSVEVPRVSSYEQYF | NA | TRBJ2-7 | NA | TRBV29-1
TGTGCCAGCAGCGAAGGGTCGATCCGCAATCAGCCCCAGCATTTT | CASSEGSIRNQPQHF | NA | TRBJ1-5 | once | TRBV12-3/TRBV12-4
TGCAGTGCACGGGCAGCAACCTACGAGCAGTACTTC | CSARAATYEQYF | NA | TRBJ2-7 | once | TRBV20-1
TGCAGCGTTGATCCCGGTTTAACTGAAGCTTTCTTT | CSVDPGLTEAFF | NA | TRBJ1-1 | NA | TRBV29-1
TGCAGCGGGGGGTCTAGCGGGATTGCCTACGAGCAGTACTTC | CSGGSSGIAYEQYF | TRBD2 | TRBJ2-7 | NA | TRBV29-1
TGTGCCAGCAGTTATGGGCTGGGGAACTACGAGCAGTACTTC | CASSYGLGNYEQYF | NA | TRBJ2-7 | NA | TRBV6-5
TGTGCCAGCAGAGGCCGGGACAGCCTCGAAGCTTTCTTT | CASRGRDSLEAFF | TRBD1 | TRBJ1-1 | NA | TRBV6-6
TGTGCCAGCGGGGGCAGAGGCAATGAGCAGTTCTTC | CASGGRGNEQFF | NA | TRBJ2-1 | once | TRBV27
TGTGCCTGGACTAGCGACAGCTCCTACAATGAGCAGTTCTTC | CAWTSDSSYNEQFF | NA | TRBJ2-1 | NA | TRBV30
TGTGCCAGTAGCCAGGCCACCCGGCCCCAGCATTTT | CASSQATRPQHF | NA | TRBJ1-5 | few | TRBV19
TGCAGTGCTTCCCCCCTCGACTCCTACGAGCAGTACTTC | CSASPLDSYEQYF | NA | TRBJ2-7 | NA | TRBV20-1
TGTGCCAGCAGTTACTCCCAGGGCGCGACCTACGAGCAGTACTTC | CASSYSQGATYEQYF | NA | TRBJ2-7 | NA | TRBV6-6
TGTGCCAGTAGTGCGGGACAGGGGGCCACCGGGGAGCTGTTTTTT | CASSAGQGATGELFF | TRBD1 | TRBJ2-2 | NA | TRBV19
TGTGCCAGCATCGGGACAGGGGAAACCTACAATGAGCAGTTCTTC | CASIGTGETYNEQFF | TRBD1 | TRBJ2-1 | NA | TRBV7-8
TGTGCTAGCAGCTTTCACCCGAACACTGAAGCTTTCTTT | CASSFHPNTEAFF | NA | TRBJ1-1 | NA | TRBV7-7
TGCAGCGTAAGACAGGGTGGCGAGCAGTTCTTC | CSVRQGGEQFF | TRBD1 | TRBJ2-1 | NA | TRBV29-1
TGTGCCAGCAGTTACCGGGGGACAGCGTACCAAGAGACCCAGTACTTC | CASSYRGTAYQETQYF | NA | TRBJ2-5 | NA | TRBV6-5
TGTGCCTGGAGTGTACTGTTAGCGGGAGGGCCTCGAGACTCCAATGAGCAGTTCTTC | CAWSVLLAGGPRDSNEQFF | TRBD2 | TRBJ2-1 | NA | TRBV30
TGTGCCTGGAGTGTACTTCCGTTTACCGGGGAGCTGTTTTTT | CAWSVLPFTGELFF | NA | TRBJ2-2 | few | TRBV30
TGTGCCATCAGTGAGGTGGTGATGGAAAAACTGTTTTTT | CAISEVVMEKLFF | NA | TRBJ1-4 | NA | TRBV10-3
TGCAGCGTTGGCACTCAGCCGAACACTGAAGCTTTCTTT | CSVGTQPNTEAFF | NA | TRBJ1-1 | NA | TRBV29-1
TGTGCCAGCAGCACCCCCCGGGACAGCAAAAATGAGCAGTTCTTC | CASSTPRDSKNEQFF | TRBD1 | TRBJ2-1 | NA | TRBV4-2
TGCGCCAGCAGCCAAGAGCGTCGGGTGTATGGCTACACCTTC | CASSQERRVYGYTF | NA | TRBJ1-2 | NA | TRBV4-3
TGTGCCAGCAGTTACTCGGTGGGGAAAGAGACCCAGTACTTC | CASSYSVGKETQYF | NA | TRBJ2-5 | NA | TRBV6-5
TGCAGCGTTGGGGAGACGGGAGGGCTGGGGGAGCAGTACTTC | CSVGETGGLGEQYF | TRBD2 | TRBJ2-7 | NA | TRBV29-1
TGCAGTGCTAGAGCCCTCGAGGGAGGGTATAGCAATCAGCCCCAGCATTTT | CSARALEGGYSNQPQHF | NA | TRBJ1-5 | NA | TRBV20-1
TGTGCCAGCAGTTACGGAGAGGGGAACACTGAAGCTTTCTTT | CASSYGEGNTEAFF | NA | TRBJ1-1 | many | TRBV6-2/TRBV6-3
TGCAGCACTGTTTCAGGCTCGGAGACCCAGTACTTC | CSTVSGSETQYF | NA | TRBJ2-5 | NA | TRBV29-1
TGTGCCAGCAGTACCGGGACAGCGGTATACGAGCAGTACTTC | CASSTGTAVYEQYF | TRBD1 | TRBJ2-7 | NA | TRBV12-3/TRBV12-4
TGTGCCAGCAGTCCAGGACAGGGGTTGACCTACGAGCAGTACTTC | CASSPGQGLTYEQYF | TRBD1 | TRBJ2-7 | NA | TRBV12-3/TRBV12-4